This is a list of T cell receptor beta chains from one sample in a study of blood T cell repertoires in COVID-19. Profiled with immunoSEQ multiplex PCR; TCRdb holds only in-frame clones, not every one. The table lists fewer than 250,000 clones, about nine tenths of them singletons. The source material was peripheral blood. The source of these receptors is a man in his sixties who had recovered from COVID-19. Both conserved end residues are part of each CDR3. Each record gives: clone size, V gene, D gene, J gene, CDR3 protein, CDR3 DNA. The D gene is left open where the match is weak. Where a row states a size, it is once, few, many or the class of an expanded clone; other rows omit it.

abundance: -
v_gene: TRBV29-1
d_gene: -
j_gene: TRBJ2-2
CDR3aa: CSVDRGNTGELFF
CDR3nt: TGCAGCGTCGATCGGGGGAACACCGGGGAGCTGTTTTTT

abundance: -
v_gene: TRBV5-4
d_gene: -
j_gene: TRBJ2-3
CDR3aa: CASSSNEGGGADTQYF
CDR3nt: TGTGCCAGCAGCTCCAACGAGGGAGGGGGGGCAGATACGCAGTATTTT

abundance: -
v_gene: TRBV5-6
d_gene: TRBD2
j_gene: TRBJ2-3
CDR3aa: CASSSSGSSGDTQYF
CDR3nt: TGTGCCAGCAGTTCTAGCGGGTCATCGGGAGATACGCAGTATTTT

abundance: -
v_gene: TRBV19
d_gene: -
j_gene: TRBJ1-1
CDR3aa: CASSVDRNTEAFF
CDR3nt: TGTGCCAGTAGTGTGGACAGGAACACTGAAGCTTTCTTT

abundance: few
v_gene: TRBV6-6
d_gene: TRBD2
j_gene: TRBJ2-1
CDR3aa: CASSLTSAYNEQFF
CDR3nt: TGTGCCAGCAGCTTGACTAGCGCCTACAATGAGCAGTTCTTC

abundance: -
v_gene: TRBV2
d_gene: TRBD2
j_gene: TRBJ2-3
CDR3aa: CASRASGGKTDTQYF
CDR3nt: TGTGCCAGCAGAGCCAGCGGGGGGAAGACAGATACGCAGTATTTT

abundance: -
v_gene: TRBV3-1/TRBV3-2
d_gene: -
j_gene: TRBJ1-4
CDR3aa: CASSLQGGTNEKLFF
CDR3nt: TGTGCCAGCAGCCTCCAGGGTGGAACTAATGAAAAACTGTTTTTT

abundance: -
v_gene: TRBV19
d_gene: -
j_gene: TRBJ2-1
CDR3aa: CASSSWARVYNEQFF
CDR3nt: TGTGCCAGCTCGTCTTGGGCCAGGGTGTACAATGAGCAGTTCTTC

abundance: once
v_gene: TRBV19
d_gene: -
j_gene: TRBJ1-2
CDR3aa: CASSPSGDYGYTF
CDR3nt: TGTGCCAGTTCCCCCTCAGGGGACTATGGCTACACCTTC

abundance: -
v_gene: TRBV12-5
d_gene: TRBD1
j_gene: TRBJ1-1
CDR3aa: CASGLGNRGLGTEAFF
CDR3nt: TGTGCTAGTGGTTTGGGTAACAGGGGGCTGGGCACTGAAGCTTTCTTT

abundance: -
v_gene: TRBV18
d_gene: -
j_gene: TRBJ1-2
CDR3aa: CASSPQTAGSEDGYTF
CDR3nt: TGTGCCAGCTCACCCCAGACAGCTGGTTCCGAGGATGGCTACACCTTC

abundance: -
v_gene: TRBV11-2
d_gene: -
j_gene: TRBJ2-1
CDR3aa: CASSLDRRGEQFF
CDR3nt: TGTGCCAGCAGCTTAGATCGGAGGGGTGAGCAGTTCTTC

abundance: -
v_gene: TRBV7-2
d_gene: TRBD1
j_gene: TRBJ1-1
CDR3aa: CASSPQTRGRGGTEAFF
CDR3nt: TGTGCCAGCAGCCCGCAGACCAGGGGGCGTGGGGGCACTGAAGCTTTCTTT

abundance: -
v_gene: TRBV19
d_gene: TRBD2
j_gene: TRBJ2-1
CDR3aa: CASSKAGTSSYNEQFF
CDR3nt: TGTGCCAGTAGTAAGGCGGGGACTAGCTCCTACAATGAGCAGTTCTTC

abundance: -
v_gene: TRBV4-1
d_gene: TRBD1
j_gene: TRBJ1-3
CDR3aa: CASSQGWDRAGNTIYF
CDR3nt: TGCGCCAGCAGCCAAGGTTGGGACAGGGCTGGAAACACCATATATTTT